The 5 T cell receptor beta chains given below trace back to one sample, sequenced in a study of CD8 T cells in ankylosing spondylitis. MiXCR, applied by TCRdb to the 5' RACE reads, yields one record per CDR3 protein. The table includes some 350,000 distinct CDR3 sequences, roughly 14% detected once. The sequenced sample consisted of blood, either unsorted or a sorted T cell fraction (not recorded which). These receptors all stem from a male donor with ankylosing spondylitis or in good health (not recorded which).

This rearrangement joins TRBV20-1 to TRBJ1-2; D is perhaps TRBD1 (5 bases). This CDR3 region has 14 residues. Trimming left V 3 bases short and J 1 base short, with 12 bases between. Germline CDR1 DFQATT, CDR2 SNEGSKA (reference sequence). The CDR3 sequence is CSARAAGFNYGYTF. For the CDR3, the DNA is TGCAGTGCTAGGGCGGCAGGGTTTAACTATGGCTACACCTTC.

V and J are TRBV4-1 and TRBJ1-2, with 7 bases matching TRBD1. V trimming: 6 bases; J trimming: 8 bases; junction bases outside the gene matches: 9. The V gene's germline CDR1 is MGHRA and CDR2 YSYEKL. This CDR3 has 13 residues. The CDR3 loop reads CASREQGREGYTF. The CDR3, as DNA: TGCGCCAGCAGGGAACAGGGGAGAGAAGGCTACACCTTC.

This clonotype was seen more than once but under ten times. This sequence joins TRBV12-3 or TRBV12-4 and TRBJ2-5; tentatively, D is TRBD1 (5 bases). This CDR3 is built from 15 residues. V lost 6 bases, J lost 4 bases, and 18 bases lay in between. CDR3 amino acids: CASSSLEYRRETQYF. CDR3 nucleotide sequence: TGTGCCAGCAGCTCCCTTGAGTACAGGAGAGAGACCCAGTACTTC.

There are a few counts of this clonotype. The chain uses TRBV24-1 and TRBJ1-3, with D possibly TRBD1 on 5 matching bases. The CDR3 has 14 amino acids. V was shortened by 8 bases and J by 0 bases, with 10 bases between the two germline ends. CDR1 and CDR2 (germline): KGHDR, SFDVKD. CDR3: CATMRGTSGNTIYF. As DNA, the CDR3 is TGTGCCACCATGAGGGGAACCTCTGGAAACACCATATATTTT.

The chain links TRBV25-1 to TRBJ1-2; the D gene is possibly TRBD1 (6 bases). Germline CDR1 is MGHDK and CDR2 is SYGVNS. V gave up 4 bases and J gave up 4 bases, with 13 bases separating them. The CDR3 totals 14 residues. The CDR3 DNA is TGTGCCAGCAGTGGCCCTGACAGGTTCTATGGCTACACCTTC. Its protein is CASSGPDRFYGYTF.